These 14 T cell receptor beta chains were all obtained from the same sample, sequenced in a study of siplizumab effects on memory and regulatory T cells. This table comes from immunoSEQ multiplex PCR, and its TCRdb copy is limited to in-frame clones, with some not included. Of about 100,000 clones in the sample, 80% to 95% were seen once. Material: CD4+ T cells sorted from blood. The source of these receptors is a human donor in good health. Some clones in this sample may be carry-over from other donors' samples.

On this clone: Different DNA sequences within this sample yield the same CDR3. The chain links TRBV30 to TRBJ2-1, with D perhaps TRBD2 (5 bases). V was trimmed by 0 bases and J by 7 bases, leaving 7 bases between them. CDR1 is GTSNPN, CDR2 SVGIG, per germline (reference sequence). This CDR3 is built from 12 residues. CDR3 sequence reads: CAWSVLGNEQFF. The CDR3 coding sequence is TGTGCCTGGAGTGTACTAGGGAATGAGCAGTTCTTC.

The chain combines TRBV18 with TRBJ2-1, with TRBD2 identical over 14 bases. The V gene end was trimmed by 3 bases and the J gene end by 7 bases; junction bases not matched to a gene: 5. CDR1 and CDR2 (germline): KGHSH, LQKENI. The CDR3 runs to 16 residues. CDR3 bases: TGTGCCAGCTCACCCGGGACTAGCGGGAGTTATAATGAGCAGTTCTTC. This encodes CASSPGTSGSYNEQFF. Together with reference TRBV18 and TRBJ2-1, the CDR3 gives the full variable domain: NAGVMQNPRHLVRRRGQEARLRCSPMKGHSHVYWYRQLPEEGLKFMVYLQKENIIDESGMPKERFSAEFPKEGPSILRIQQVVRGDSAAYFCASSPGTSGSYNEQFFGPGTRLTVL.

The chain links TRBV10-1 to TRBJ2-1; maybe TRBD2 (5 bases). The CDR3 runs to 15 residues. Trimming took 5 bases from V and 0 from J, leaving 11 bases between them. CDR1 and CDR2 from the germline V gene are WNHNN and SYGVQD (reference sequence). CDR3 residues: CASSYGLSSYNEQFF. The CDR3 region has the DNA TGCGCCAGCAGTTATGGACTGAGCTCCTACAATGAGCAGTTCTTC.

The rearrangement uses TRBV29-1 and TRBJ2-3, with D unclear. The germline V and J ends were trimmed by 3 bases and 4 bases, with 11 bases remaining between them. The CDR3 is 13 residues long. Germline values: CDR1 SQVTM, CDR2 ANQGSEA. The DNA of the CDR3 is TGCAGCGTTGAGATAGTTTCCGCAGATACGCAGTATTTT. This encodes CSVEIVSADTQYF.

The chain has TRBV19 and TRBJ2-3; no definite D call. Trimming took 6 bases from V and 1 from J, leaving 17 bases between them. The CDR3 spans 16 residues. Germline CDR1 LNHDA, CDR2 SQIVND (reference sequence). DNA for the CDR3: TGTGCCAGTAGCCCCGGTACTCCACGAGGCACAGATACGCAGTATTTT. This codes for CASSPGTPRGTDTQYF.

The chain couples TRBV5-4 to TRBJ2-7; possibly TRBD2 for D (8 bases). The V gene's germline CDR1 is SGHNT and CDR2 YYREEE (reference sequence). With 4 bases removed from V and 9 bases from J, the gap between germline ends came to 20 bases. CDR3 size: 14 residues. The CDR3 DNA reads TGTGCCAGCAGCCCGAGGGGGCAGCGGGAGACGCAGTACTTC. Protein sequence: CASSPRGQRETQYF.

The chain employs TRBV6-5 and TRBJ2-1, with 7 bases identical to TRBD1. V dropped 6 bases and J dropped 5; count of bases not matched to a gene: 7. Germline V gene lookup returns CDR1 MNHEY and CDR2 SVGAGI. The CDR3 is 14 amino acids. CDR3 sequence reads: CASRNRQGDNEQFF. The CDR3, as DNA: TGTGCCAGCAGAAATAGACAGGGAGACAATGAGCAGTTCTTC.

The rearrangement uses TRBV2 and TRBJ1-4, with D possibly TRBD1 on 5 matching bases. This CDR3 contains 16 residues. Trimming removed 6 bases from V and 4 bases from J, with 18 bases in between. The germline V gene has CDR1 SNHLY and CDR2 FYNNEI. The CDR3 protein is CASSLLRVGGNEKLFF. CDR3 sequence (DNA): TGTGCCAGCAGCCTGCTTCGAGTCGGGGGTAATGAAAAACTGTTTTTT.

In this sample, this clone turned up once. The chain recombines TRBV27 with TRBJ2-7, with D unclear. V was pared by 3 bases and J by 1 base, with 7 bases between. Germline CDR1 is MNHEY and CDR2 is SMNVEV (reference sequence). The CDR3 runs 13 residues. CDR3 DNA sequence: TGTGCCAGCAGTTTTGACCGTTCCTACGAGCAGTACTTC. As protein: CASSFDRSYEQYF.

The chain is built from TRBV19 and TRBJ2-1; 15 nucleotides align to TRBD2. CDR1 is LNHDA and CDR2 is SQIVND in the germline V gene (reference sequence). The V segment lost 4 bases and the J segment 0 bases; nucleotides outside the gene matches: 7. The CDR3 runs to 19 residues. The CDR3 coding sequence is TGTGCCAGTAGTAGGACTAGCGGGAGGGCGTTCAGCTCCTACAATGAGCAGTTCTTC. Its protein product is CASSRTSGRAFSSYNEQFF.

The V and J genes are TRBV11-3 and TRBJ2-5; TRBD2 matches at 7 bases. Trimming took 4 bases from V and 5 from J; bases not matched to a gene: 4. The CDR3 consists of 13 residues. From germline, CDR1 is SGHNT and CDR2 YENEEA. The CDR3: CASSYSGKETQYF. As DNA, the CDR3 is TGTGCCAGCAGCTACAGCGGGAAGGAGACCCAGTACTTC.

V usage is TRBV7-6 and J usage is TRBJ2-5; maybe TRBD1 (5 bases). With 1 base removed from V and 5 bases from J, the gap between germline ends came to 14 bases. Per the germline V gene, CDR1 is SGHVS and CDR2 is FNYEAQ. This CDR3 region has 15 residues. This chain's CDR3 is CASSLGGRVKETQYF. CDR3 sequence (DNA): TGTGCCAGCAGCTTAGGGGGCAGGGTGAAGGAGACCCAGTACTTC.

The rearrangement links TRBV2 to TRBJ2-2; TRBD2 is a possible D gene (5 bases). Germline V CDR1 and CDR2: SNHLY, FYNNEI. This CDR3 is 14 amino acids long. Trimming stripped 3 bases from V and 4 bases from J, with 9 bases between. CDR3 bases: TGTGCCAGCAGTGATACGGGGATCACCGGGGAGCTGTTTTTT. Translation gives CASSDTGITGELFF.

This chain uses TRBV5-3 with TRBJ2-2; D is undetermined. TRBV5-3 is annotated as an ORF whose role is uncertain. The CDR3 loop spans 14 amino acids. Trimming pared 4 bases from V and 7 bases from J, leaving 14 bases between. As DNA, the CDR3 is TGTGCCAGAAGCGGCCCAAACCCGGGCGGGGAGCTGTTTTTT. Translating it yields CARSGPNPGGELFF.